Listed here are 18 T cell receptor beta chains from one sample, sequenced in a study of blood T cell repertoires in COVID-19. Measured with immunoSEQ multiplex PCR; TCRdb has only the in-frame clones, and not every one. The repertoire holds about 200,000 clones, about 91% seen once, with around 1.4% in the top ten. Sequenced material: peripheral blood. The receptors were sampled from a man aged 18 to 29 with active or convalescent COVID-19.

The chain is built from TRBV15 and TRBJ2-7; the D gene is possibly TRBD2 (6 bases). This CDR3 contains 14 residues. The V gene's germline CDR1 is LNHNV and CDR2 YYDKDF (reference sequence). Trimming pared 4 bases from V and 2 bases from J, leaving 12 bases between. The CDR3 DNA is TGTGCCACCAGCACACCGGGACTCACCTACGAGCAGTACTTC. This translates into CATSTPGLTYEQYF.

The chain has TRBV28 and TRBJ1-3; 8 bases are shared with TRBD1. The J segment lost 2 bases and the V segment lost 6 bases, leaving 3 bases of the junction unmatched. The germline V gene has CDR1 MDHEN and CDR2 SYDVKM. CDR3 size: 14 residues. This chain's CDR3 is CASSSTGAGNTIYF. CDR3 nucleotides: TGTGCCAGCAGCTCGACAGGGGCTGGAAACACCATATATTTT.

The V and J genes are TRBV5-4 and TRBJ1-1; D remains ambiguous. There are 16 residues in the CDR3. Deletions cut 3 bases from V and 1 base from J, with 16 bases between. Germline CDR1 and CDR2: SGHNT and YYREEE (reference sequence). CDR3 sequence (DNA): TGTGCCAGCAGCTGGGCAGGAGGGTACGGGAACACTGAAGCTTTCTTT. The encoded protein is CASSWAGGYGNTEAFF.

This chain connects TRBV5-4 to TRBJ2-5; 10 positions match TRBD2. Per the germline V gene, CDR1 is SGHNT and CDR2 is YYREEE (reference sequence). The CDR3 extends over 13 amino acids. V lost 4 bases, J lost 5 bases, and 2 bases stayed unmatched. This chain's CDR3 is CASSPGLAETQYF. The CDR3 DNA reads TGTGCCAGCAGCCCGGGACTAGCGGAGACCCAGTACTTC. Full variable domain (remainder filled in from reference TRBV5-4 and TRBJ2-5): ETGVTQSPTHLIKTRGQQVTLRCSSQSGHNTVSWYQQALGQGPQFIFQYYREEENGRGNFPPRFSGLQFPNYSSELNVNALELDDSALYLCASSPGLAETQYFGPGTRLLVL.

V is TRBV28 and J is TRBJ2-7; 8 bases fit TRBD1. V dropped 4 bases and J dropped 3; count of bases not matched to a gene: 14. The CDR3 spans 17 residues. Germline CDR1 is MDHEN and CDR2 is SYDVKM. The CDR3, as DNA: TGTGCCAGCAGTTCACTCTTACAGGGGGGTAAAGGCTACGAGCAGTACTTC. Translating it yields CASSSLLQGGKGYEQYF.

The chain has TRBV28 and TRBJ1-1; D unresolved. Per germline, CDR1 MDHEN and CDR2 SYDVKM. The ends were cut back, 6 bases at V and 6 bases at J, with 14 bases in the middle. The CDR3 has 13 residues. In DNA, the CDR3 is TGTGCCAGCAGACCCGGAGGAGCGGCTGAAGCTTTCTTT. Translation gives CASRPGGAAEAFF.

This clone has just a few counts. The genes are TRBV15 and TRBJ2-1, with TRBD2 matching over 10 bases. The CDR3 runs to 16 residues. CDR1 LNHNV and CDR2 YYDKDF come from the germline V gene (reference sequence). The junction had 5 bases not matched to a gene; V was cut back by 3 bases and J by 3 bases. The CDR3 nucleotides read TGTGCCACCAGCAGGAAGACTAGCGGGCACTACAATGAGCAGTTCTTC. It codes for CATSRKTSGHYNEQFF.

The chain uses TRBV7-8 and TRBJ2-7; no firm D call. The CDR3 runs 13 residues. The germline V gene encodes CDR1 SGHVS and CDR2 FQNEAQ. V was pared by 1 base and J by 3 bases, with 7 bases between. CDR3 in DNA: TGTGCCAGCAGCTTAGACACCAGCTACGAGCAGTACTTC. Amino acid sequence: CASSLDTSYEQYF.

The gene calls are TRBV6-6 and TRBJ1-1, with 7 positions matching TRBD1. With 6 bases clipped from V and 3 bases from J, the junction kept 7 bases outside the gene matches. CDR1 MNHNY and CDR2 SVGAGI come from the germline V gene (reference sequence). The CDR3 spans 14 residues. The CDR3 spells CASRETGRDTEAFF. DNA for the CDR3: TGTGCCAGCAGAGAGACAGGGAGAGACACTGAAGCTTTCTTT.

The chain combines TRBV6-5 with TRBJ2-7; D uncertain. V was clipped by 0 bases and J by 0 bases, with 9 bases between them. Germline V gene lookup returns CDR1 MNHEY and CDR2 SVGAGI. The CDR3 runs 15 residues. The CDR3 region has the DNA TGTGCCAGCAGTTACTCAATGGGCCGCTCCTACGAGCAGTACTTC. Translation: CASSYSMGRSYEQYF.

This rearrangement joins TRBV7-6 to TRBJ1-4, with a tentative D call TRBD1 (6 bases). The CDR3 spans 15 residues. CDR1 and CDR2 from the germline V gene are SGHVS and FNYEAQ. Trimming took 1 base from V and 4 from J, leaving 10 bases between them. CDR3 nucleotide sequence: TGTGCCAGCAGCTTAGGGGACATCCTTAATGAAAAACTGTTTTTT. This codes for CASSLGDILNEKLFF.

The rearrangement joins TRBV4-3 to TRBJ1-5; unclear D gene. The CDR3 spans 13 residues. Per the germline V gene, CDR1 is LGHNA and CDR2 is YSLEER. The V and J ends lost 0 bases and 7 bases respectively, with 7 bases between them. DNA of the CDR3: TGCGCCAGCAGCCAAGATCAGGCCCAGCCCCAGCATTTT. It is translated as CASSQDQAQPQHF.

This chain connects TRBV2 to TRBJ2-7; TRBD2 agrees at 7 bases. The CDR3 covers 17 residues. The trim removed 4 bases at V and 2 bases at J, leaving 14 bases unmatched. Germline CDR1 reads SNHLY; CDR2 reads FYNNEI. CDR3 nucleotides: TGTGCCAGCAGTGGGCTAGCGGTCGCGGGTCGGGCCTACGAGCAGTACTTC. The encoded protein is CASSGLAVAGRAYEQYF.

V usage is TRBV5-6 and J usage is TRBJ2-7; D possibly corresponds to TRBD1 (6 bases). The CDR3 runs 15 residues. The germline V gene encodes CDR1 SGHDT and CDR2 YYEEEE. V shed 1 base and J shed 1 base, with 12 bases lying between them. The CDR3 reads CASSLNTGSSYEQYF. For the CDR3, the DNA is TGTGCCAGCAGCTTGAATACAGGGAGTTCCTACGAGCAGTACTTC.

This chain links TRBV6-5 with TRBJ1-4, with TRBD1 as a possible D gene (5 bases). The CDR3 has 15 residues. The ends were cut back, 4 bases at V and 1 base at J, with 10 bases in the middle. Looked up from germline, CDR1 is MNHEY and CDR2 is SVGAGI. The CDR3 coding sequence is TGTGCCAGCAGTTCGAACAGGAGAACTAATGAAAAACTGTTTTTT. Protein sequence: CASSSNRRTNEKLFF.

V and J are TRBV3-1 (or the pseudogene TRBV3-2) and TRBJ2-1; the D gene is possibly TRBD1 (5 bases). The CDR3 runs 13 residues. The ends were cut back, 4 bases at V and 12 bases at J, with 16 bases in the middle. Germline V CDR1 and CDR2: LGHDT, YNNKEL (reference sequence). The CDR3 reads CASSRITDSLQFF. The DNA of the CDR3 is TGTGCCAGCAGCCGCATAACCGACAGCTTGCAGTTCTTC.

The chain uses TRBV5-4 and TRBJ2-2; TRBD2 agrees at 8 bases. CDR3 length: 15 residues. With 1 base clipped from V and 4 bases from J, the junction kept 3 bases outside the gene matches. Germline assignment: CDR1 SGHNT and CDR2 YYREEE (reference sequence). The CDR3 reads CASSLWTSFTGELFF. The CDR3 DNA follows: TGTGCCAGCAGCTTGTGGACTAGCTTCACCGGGGAGCTGTTTTTT.

The J gene is TRBJ2-6, the V gene TRBV5-4; 8 nucleotides agree with TRBD1. This CDR3 is 14 amino acids long. Trimming cost V 4 bases and J 4 bases; bases outside gene matches: 1. In germline, CDR1 is SGHNT, CDR2 YYREEE (reference sequence). The DNA of the CDR3 is TGTGCCAGCAGCCACAGGGGGGGGGCCAACGTCCTGACTTTC. It specifies CASSHRGGANVLTF.